The text below deals with one T cell receptor (beta chain). Its antigen is as yet unknown. These data are taken from a study of glioma-infiltrating T cells after dendritic cell vaccination. The wider study: Between the early 2000s and the early 2010s, patients got autologous tumor lysate-pulsed dendritic cell vaccines. At biweekly intervals, patients got three intradermal dendritic cell vaccine injections. The vaccine used monocyte-derived dendritic cells pulsed overnight with autologous tumor lysate. Notes on the study in general: Patients with more pretreatment TILs had longer time to progression and survival.

The CDR3 loop spans 12 amino acids. Germline V gene data show CDR1 as SGHDT and CDR2 as YYEEEE. Losses at the gene ends were 2 bases for V and 8 bases for J; bases not matched to a gene: 3. Data came from immunoSEQ multiplex PCR; TCRdb stores just in-frame clones and leaves some out. The profile shows roughly 82,000 clones, around nine tenths of them singletons. The sample consisted of blood, taken before dendritic cell vaccination. The receptor's source is a human donor with glioblastoma. The V and J genes are TRBV5-6 and TRBJ1-2; 7 bases map to TRBD1. The CDR3 DNA reads TGTGCCAGCAGCTTCGGACAGGACGGCTACACCTTC. The encoded protein is CASSFGQDGYTF.